The clone carrying this T cell receptor (beta chain) was recorded at least ten times. Its antigen is unknown. The CDR3 loop spans 16 amino acids. V was clipped by 2 bases and J by 0 bases, with 8 bases between them. Each single cDNA molecule received a unique molecular identifier. TCRdb re-analysed the 5' RACE reads in MiXCR, keeping a single row per CDR3 protein. The top ten clones hold 24% of a sample with 30,000 or so distinct CDR3 sequences, roughly 5.7% of them seen once. The data belong to a study of early T cells in non-severe SARS-CoV-2 infection. Looking at the study overall: Sequencing used unsorted whole-blood bulk RNA, so chains lack pairing.

Study findings and constraints: Clonotype matching in VDJdb favored anti-spike CD8 responses and did not capture private and CD4 specificities.

The chain employs TRBV12-3 or TRBV12-4 and TRBJ2-6; D ambiguous. The receptor was derived from an adult who was a healthcare worker with PCR-confirmed SARS-CoV-2 infection or an uninfected control (not recorded which). Sequenced sample: whole blood. CDR3 bases: TGTGCCAGCAGTTTACACCTGAGCTCTGGGGCCAACGTCCTGACTTTC. Residues: CASSLHLSSGANVLTF.